The T cell receptor beta chain described here comes from a study of cytomegalovirus exposure and HLA in healthy donors. Germline V gives CDR1 LNHDA, CDR2 SQIVND (reference sequence). V lost 3 bases to trimming and J lost 2 bases, with 7 bases between them. The CDR3 length is 13 residues. Researchers ran the PCR with 60 Vbeta and 13 Jbeta primers. Here immunoSEQ multiplex PCR was the method, and the copy in TCRdb shows in-frame clones only, minus some. The data include tens of thousands of clones; the top ten clones carry 3.8%. Study-wide points: Indistinguishable V segments such as TRBV6-2 and TRBV6-3 were excluded.

Worth noting for this clone: Antigen specificity is unknown.

At the time of sampling, donors were nominally healthy, though unrecorded immune exposures were likely. The receptor's source is a female donor in good health and CMV-seropositive. What was sequenced was PBMCs. The rearrangement joins TRBV19 to TRBJ1-1; TRBD1 might be the D (5 bases). The CDR3 reads CASSMTDNTEAFF. The DNA of the CDR3 is TGTGCCAGTAGTATGACAGATAACACTGAAGCTTTCTTT.